A selection of T cell receptor beta chains follows, all from one sample in a study of cytomegalovirus exposure and HLA in healthy donors. The method was immunoSEQ multiplex PCR; TCRdb's version includes in-frame clones alone and lacks a portion of them. The table has some 140,000 clones, around two thirds seen once. The material sequenced was PBMCs. The receptor source for this set is a man between 18 and 29 years old in good health and CMV-seropositive. Both conserved end residues are part of each CDR3. Each record gives: clone size, D gene, J gene, V gene, CDR3 protein, CDR3 DNA. D genes are given only for firm matches. Expanded clones are given a class, and other clones once, few, many or no size at all.

- - TRBJ1-5 TRBV19 CASSTQGGQPQHF TGTGCCAGTAGTACCCAGGGAGGTCAGCCCCAGCATTTT
- - TRBJ2-7 TRBV7-9 CASSSTGREYEQYF TGTGCCAGCAGCTCCACTGGCAGGGAATACGAGCAGTACTTC
few TRBD1 TRBJ2-1 TRBV7-9 CASSWGQAYNEQFF TGTGCCAGCAGCTGGGGACAGGCATACAATGAGCAGTTCTTC
- TRBD2 TRBJ2-7 TRBV27 CASSLSWLAGFEQYF TGTGCCAGCAGTTTATCGTGGCTAGCGGGGTTCGAGCAGTACTTC
- TRBD1 TRBJ2-7 TRBV7-7 CASSLRTGGSYEQYF TGTGCTAGCAGCTTAAGAACAGGGGGCTCATACGAGCAGTACTTC
- - TRBJ2-3 TRBV5-1 CASNGGALGDTQYF TGCGCCAGCAACGGCGGGGCCCTGGGGGATACGCAGTATTTT
- - TRBJ1-6 TRBV7-2 CASSFQRGNSPLHF TGTGCCAGCAGCTTCCAGCGGGGTAATTCACCCCTCCACTTT
- - TRBJ2-1 TRBV28 CASSLWSEQFF TGTGCCAGCAGCTTATGGAGTGAGCAGTTCTTC
- TRBD2 TRBJ2-1 TRBV6-7 CASSYDTSELSSSYNEQFF TGTGCCAGCAGTTACGACACTAGCGAACTAAGTAGCTCCTACAATGAGCAGTTCTTC
- - TRBJ1-5 TRBV7-2 CASSLGGDQPQHF TGTGCCAGCAGCTTAGGCGGGGATCAGCCCCAGCATTTT
- TRBD1 TRBJ1-5 TRBV10-2 CASSENRDRVYQPQHF TGCGCCAGCAGTGAAAATCGGGACAGGGTTTATCAGCCCCAGCATTTT
- - TRBJ1-1 TRBV29-1 CSVERGSTEAFF TGCAGCGTTGAGAGGGGGAGCACTGAAGCTTTCTTT
once TRBD2 TRBJ2-1 TRBV7-9 CASSSTLGLAEYNEQFF TGTGCCAGCAGCTCTACCTTGGGACTAGCGGAATACAATGAGCAGTTCTTC
- - TRBJ2-5 TRBV28 CASSTGLETQYF TGTGCCAGCAGCACAGGGTTGGAGACCCAGTACTTC
- - TRBJ2-3 TRBV19 CASSMTITSTDTQYF TGTGCCAGTAGTATGACTATTACTAGCACAGATACGCAGTATTTT
- - TRBJ2-5 TRBV13 CASNERRQETQYF TGTGCCAGCAATGAAAGGCGGCAAGAGACCCAGTACTTC
- TRBD2 TRBJ2-5 TRBV5-4 CASSLVGGGALKTQYF TGTGCCAGCAGCTTGGTCGGCGGGGGGGCCTTGAAGACCCAGTACTTC
- TRBD1 TRBJ1-1 TRBV4-2 CASSQDAGGDSEAFF TGTGCCAGCAGCCAAGATGCAGGGGGAGACTCTGAAGCTTTCTTT
- TRBD1 TRBJ1-2 TRBV7-8 CASSSGQGKGYGYTF TGTGCCAGCAGCTCGGGACAGGGGAAGGGCTATGGCTACACCTTC
- - TRBJ2-6 TRBV18 CASSPFAQGAGANVLTF TGTGCCAGCTCACCATTCGCACAGGGCGCCGGGGCCAACGTCCTGACTTTC
- - TRBJ2-7 TRBV5-1 CTSRETYEQYF TGCACCAGCAGGGAGACCTACGAGCAGTACTTC
- TRBD2 TRBJ2-2 TRBV28 CASSPVAGVGDTGELFF TGTGCCAGCAGTCCCGTAGCGGGAGTAGGGGACACCGGGGAGCTGTTTTTT
few TRBD1 TRBJ2-2 TRBV5-5 CASSLGQAGELFF TGTGCCAGCAGCCTGGGACAGGCCGGGGAGCTGTTTTTT
once TRBD1 TRBJ1-2 TRBV29-1 CSVADRGNGYTF TGCAGCGTCGCCGACAGGGGGAATGGCTACACCTTC
- - TRBJ1-1 TRBV28 CASRRAAGKNTEAFF TGTGCCAGCAGGAGGGCGGCGGGAAAGAACACTGAAGCTTTCTTT
once TRBD2 TRBJ2-7 TRBV10-2 CASKGLAGEQYF TGCGCCAGCAAGGGACTAGCGGGCGAGCAGTACTTC
- TRBD1 TRBJ1-5 TRBV27 CASSPSGGTQPQHF TGTGCCAGCAGTCCCTCAGGGGGCACTCAGCCCCAGCATTTT
- TRBD1 TRBJ1-2 TRBV19 CASTPRGQGGYGYTF TGTGCCAGTACACCCCGAGGGCAGGGGGGCTATGGCTACACCTTC
- - TRBJ2-5 TRBV7-6 CASSSRGQETQYF TGTGCCAGCAGCTCTAGGGGTCAAGAGACCCAGTACTTC
- - TRBJ2-7 TRBV7-6 CASSSYSVGEQYF TGTGCCAGCAGTTCCTACAGTGTTGGCGAGCAGTACTTC
- - TRBJ2-3 TRBV30 CAWSVLARTDTQYF TGTGCCTGGAGTGTATTGGCCCGCACAGATACGCAGTATTTT
few TRBD1 TRBJ1-2 TRBV29-1 CSVIGTGYGYTF TGCAGCGTGATTGGGACAGGGTATGGCTACACCTTC
once - TRBJ1-5 TRBV2 CASSEDGGSNQPQHF TGTGCCAGCAGTGAAGACGGAGGGAGCAATCAGCCCCAGCATTTT
- - TRBJ1-3 TRBV29-1 CSVDGGFDSGNTIYF TGCAGCGTTGACGGGGGGTTCGACTCTGGAAACACCATATATTTT
- - TRBJ2-7 TRBV30 CAWSAQRSYEQYF TGTGCCTGGAGTGCACAGCGGTCCTACGAGCAGTACTTC
- TRBD2 TRBJ2-1 TRBV2 CASSGLAGGPFYNEQFF TGTGCCAGCAGTGGACTAGCGGGAGGCCCTTTCTACAATGAGCAGTTCTTC
- TRBD2 TRBJ2-1 TRBV10-1 CASSTRAGGGNEQFF TGCGCCAGCAGTACAAGGGCGGGGGGAGGCAATGAGCAGTTCTTC
- TRBD2 TRBJ2-1 TRBV5-1 CASSLVAGGFNEQFF TGCGCCAGCAGCTTGGTAGCGGGAGGTTTCAATGAGCAGTTCTTC
- - TRBJ2-3 TRBV10-3 CAISTWGGAVDTQYF TGTGCCATCAGCACCTGGGGGGGGGCGGTAGATACGCAGTATTTT
- - TRBJ2-7 TRBV15 CATSRAQVRYEQYF TGTGCCACCAGCAGAGCACAGGTTAGGTACGAGCAGTACTTC
once - TRBJ2-7 TRBV7-6 CASSPGMGAGEQYF TGTGCCAGCAGCCCGGGAATGGGGGCTGGCGAGCAGTACTTC
- - TRBJ2-1 TRBV14 CASSQDSFSAQFF TGTGCCAGCAGCCAAGATAGCTTTTCCGCGCAGTTCTTC
few - TRBJ2-5 TRBV27 CASSLIRDQETQYF TGTGCCAGCAGTCTTATCCGGGACCAAGAGACCCAGTACTTC
- - TRBJ2-6 TRBV5-4 CASSLGASSGANVLTF TGTGCCAGCAGCTTGGGTGCGAGCTCTGGGGCCAACGTCCTGACTTTC
few - TRBJ2-3 TRBV10-3 CASWNRQSSTDTQYF TGTGCCAGCTGGAACCGACAGAGCAGCACAGATACGCAGTATTTT